This TCR beta chain originates from a study of T cells in Graves' hyperthyroidism and ophthalmopathy. The TCR beta CDR3 regions underwent amplification using RNA transcripts as the source. HTBI primers were the set used in a first-round RT-PCR of the TCR CDR3. From the multiplex PCR reads, TCRdb called clonotypes with MiXCR, one entry per CDR3 protein. The sample includes approximately 510,000 distinct CDR3 sequences, approximately 49% of them seen just once. Exclusion of a patient resulted from uncontrolled infection, other autoimmune disease, pregnancy or lactation. The CDR3 runs to 11 residues. V was shortened by 3 bases and J by 1 base, with 3 bases between the two germline ends. Germline V CDR1 and CDR2: GTSNPN, SVGIG (reference sequence). General study findings and limits: From stable hyperthyroidism, ophthalmopathy was set apart by a 13 V-J model.

This clonotype was observed at least ten times. The antigen remains undetermined. This sequence originates from an adult woman with Graves' disease, either hyperthyroidism or ophthalmopathy (not recorded which). The chain carries TRBV30 and TRBJ1-1; D remains ambiguous. The sequenced sample consisted of peripheral blood or thyroid tissue (not recorded which). CDR3 sequence reads: CAWRGNTEAFF. CDR3 nucleotide sequence: TGTGCCTGGAGAGGGAACACTGAAGCTTTCTTT.